This T cell receptor beta chain was found in a study of T cells in Graves' hyperthyroidism and ophthalmopathy. The junction had 12 bases not matched to a gene; V was cut back by 5 bases and J by 5 bases. The CDR3 is 15 residues long. CDR1 is DFQATT and CDR2 is SNEGSKA in the germline V gene (reference sequence). In this sample, this clonotype turned up many times. RNA transcripts served as the template for amplifying TCR beta CDR3 regions. Carried out on the TCR CDR3, a first-round RT-PCR used the HTBI primer set. TCRdb reprocessed the multiplex PCR reads with MiXCR, giving one entry per CDR3 protein. The sample consists of 340,000 or so distinct CDR3 sequences, roughly 23% of them appearing once.

The chain couples TRBV20-1 to TRBJ2-7, with 10 bases identical to TRBD1. The sequenced material came from blood. This receptor was identified in a woman aged 45 to 65 with Graves' hyperthyroidism. CDR3 nucleotide sequence: TGCAGTGCTCCAGAGATCGGGACAGGGGAGAACGAGCAGTACTTC. Encoded protein: CSAPEIGTGENEQYF.